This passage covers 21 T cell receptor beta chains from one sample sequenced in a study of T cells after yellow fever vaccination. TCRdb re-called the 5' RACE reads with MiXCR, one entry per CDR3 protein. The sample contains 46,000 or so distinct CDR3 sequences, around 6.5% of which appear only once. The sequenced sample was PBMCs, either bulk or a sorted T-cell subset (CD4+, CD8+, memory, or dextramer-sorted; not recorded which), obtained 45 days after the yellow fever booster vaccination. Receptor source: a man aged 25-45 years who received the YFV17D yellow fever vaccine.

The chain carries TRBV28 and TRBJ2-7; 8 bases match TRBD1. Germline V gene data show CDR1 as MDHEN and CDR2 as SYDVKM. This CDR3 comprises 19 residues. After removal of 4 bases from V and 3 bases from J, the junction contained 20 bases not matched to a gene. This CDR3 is CASSSPGTGARHQFYEQYF. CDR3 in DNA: TGTGCCAGCAGTTCCCCCGGGACAGGAGCCCGACACCAATTCTACGAGCAGTACTTC.

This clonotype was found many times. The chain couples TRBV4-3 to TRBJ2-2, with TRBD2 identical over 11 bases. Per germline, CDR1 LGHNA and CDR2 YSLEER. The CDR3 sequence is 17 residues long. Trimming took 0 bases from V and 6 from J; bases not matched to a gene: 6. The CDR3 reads CASSQETLAGVAGELFF. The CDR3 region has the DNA TGCGCCAGCAGCCAAGAAACACTAGCGGGAGTGGCCGGGGAGCTGTTTTTT.

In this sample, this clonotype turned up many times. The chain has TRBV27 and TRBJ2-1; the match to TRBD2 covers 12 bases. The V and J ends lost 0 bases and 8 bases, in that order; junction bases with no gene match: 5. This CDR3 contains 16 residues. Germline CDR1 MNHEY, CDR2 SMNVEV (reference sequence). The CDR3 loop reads CASSLSRTSGIHEQFF. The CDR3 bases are TGTGCCAGCAGTTTATCCCGGACTAGCGGGATTCATGAGCAGTTCTTC.

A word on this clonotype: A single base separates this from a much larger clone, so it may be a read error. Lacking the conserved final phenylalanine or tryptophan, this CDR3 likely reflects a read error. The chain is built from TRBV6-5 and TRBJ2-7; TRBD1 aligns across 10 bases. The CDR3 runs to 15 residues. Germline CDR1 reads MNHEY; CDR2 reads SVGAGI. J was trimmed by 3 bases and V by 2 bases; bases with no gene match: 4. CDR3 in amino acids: CASSYRDRGNYEQYL. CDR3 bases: TGTGCCAGCAGTTACCGGGACAGGGGCAACTACGAGCAGTACCTC.

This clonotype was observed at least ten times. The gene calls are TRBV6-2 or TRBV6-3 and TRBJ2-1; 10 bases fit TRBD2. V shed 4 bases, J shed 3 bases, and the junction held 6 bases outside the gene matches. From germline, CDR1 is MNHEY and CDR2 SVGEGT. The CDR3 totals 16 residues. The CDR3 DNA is TGTGCCAGCAGTTTACCGGGACTAGCGAACTACAATGAGCAGTTCTTC. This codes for CASSLPGLANYNEQFF.

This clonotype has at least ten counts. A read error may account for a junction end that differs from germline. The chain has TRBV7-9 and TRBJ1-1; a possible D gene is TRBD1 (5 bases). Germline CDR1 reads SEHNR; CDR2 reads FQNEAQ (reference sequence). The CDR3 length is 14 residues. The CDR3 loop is CASSVAQGNTEAFF. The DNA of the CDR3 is TGTGCCAGCAGCGTAGCCCAGGGAAACACTGAAGCTTTCTTT.

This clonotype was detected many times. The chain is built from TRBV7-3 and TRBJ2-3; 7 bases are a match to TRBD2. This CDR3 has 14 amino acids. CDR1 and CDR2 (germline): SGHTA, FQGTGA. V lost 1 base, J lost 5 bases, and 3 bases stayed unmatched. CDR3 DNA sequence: TGTGCCAGCAGCTTAATGGGGGGGGAAGATACGCAGTATTTT. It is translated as CASSLMGGEDTQYF.

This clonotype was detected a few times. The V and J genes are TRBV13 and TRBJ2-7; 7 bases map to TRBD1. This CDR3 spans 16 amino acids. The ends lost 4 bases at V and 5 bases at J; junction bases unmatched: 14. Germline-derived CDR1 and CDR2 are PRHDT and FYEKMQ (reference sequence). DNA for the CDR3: TGTGCCAGCAGCTCCCTCGGGACAGCCAATATCAACGAGCAGTACTTC. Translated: CASSSLGTANINEQYF.

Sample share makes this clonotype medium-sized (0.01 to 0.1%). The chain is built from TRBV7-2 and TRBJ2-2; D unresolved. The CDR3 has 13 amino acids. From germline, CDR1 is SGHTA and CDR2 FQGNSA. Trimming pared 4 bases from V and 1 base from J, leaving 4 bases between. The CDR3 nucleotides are TGTGCCAGCAGCTCCCGGAACACCGGGGAGCTGTTTTTT. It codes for CASSSRNTGELFF.

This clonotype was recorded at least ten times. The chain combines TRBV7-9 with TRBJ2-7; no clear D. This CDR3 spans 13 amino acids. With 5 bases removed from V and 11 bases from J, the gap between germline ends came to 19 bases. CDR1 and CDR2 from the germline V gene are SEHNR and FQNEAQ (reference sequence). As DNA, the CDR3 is TGTGCCAGCAGCAACCCGGGCCTTGGGAAGGAGTACTTC. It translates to CASSNPGLGKEYF.

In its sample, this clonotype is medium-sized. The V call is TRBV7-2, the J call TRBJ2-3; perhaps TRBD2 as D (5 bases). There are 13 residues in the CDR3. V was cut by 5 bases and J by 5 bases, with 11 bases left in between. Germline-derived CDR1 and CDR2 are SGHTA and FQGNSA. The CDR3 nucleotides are TGTGCCAGCAGCCCCCTCGGGGTAGATACGCAGTATTTT. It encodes CASSPLGVDTQYF.

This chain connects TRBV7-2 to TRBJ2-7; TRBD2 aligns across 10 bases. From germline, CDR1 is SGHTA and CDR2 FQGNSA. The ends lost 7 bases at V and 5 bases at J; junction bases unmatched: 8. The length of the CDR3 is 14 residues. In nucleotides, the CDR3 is TGTGCCAGCACCCCGACTAGCGGGTGGGACGAGCAGTACTTC. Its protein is CASTPTSGWDEQYF.

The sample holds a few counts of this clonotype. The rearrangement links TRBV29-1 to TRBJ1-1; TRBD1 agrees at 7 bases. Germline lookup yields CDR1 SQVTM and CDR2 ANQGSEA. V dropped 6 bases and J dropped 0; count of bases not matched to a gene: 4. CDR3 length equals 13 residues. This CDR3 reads CSVVGQLNTEAFF. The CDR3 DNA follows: TGCAGCGTGGTGGGACAGCTGAACACTGAAGCTTTCTTT.

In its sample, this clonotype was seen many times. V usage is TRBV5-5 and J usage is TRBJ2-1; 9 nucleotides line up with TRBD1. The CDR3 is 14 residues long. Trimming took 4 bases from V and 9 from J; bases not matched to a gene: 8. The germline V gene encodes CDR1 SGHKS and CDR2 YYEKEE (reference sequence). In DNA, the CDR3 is TGTGCCAGCAGCCCCGGGACAGGGATCAGTGAGCAGTTCTTC. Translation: CASSPGTGISEQFF.

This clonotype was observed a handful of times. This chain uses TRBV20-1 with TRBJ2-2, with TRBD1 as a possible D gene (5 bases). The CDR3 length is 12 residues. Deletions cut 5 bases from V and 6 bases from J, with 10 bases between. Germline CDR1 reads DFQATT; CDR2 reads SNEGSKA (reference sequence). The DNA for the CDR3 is TGCAGTGCTCCTCCAGGGCCCGGGGAGCTGTTTTTT. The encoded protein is CSAPPGPGELFF.

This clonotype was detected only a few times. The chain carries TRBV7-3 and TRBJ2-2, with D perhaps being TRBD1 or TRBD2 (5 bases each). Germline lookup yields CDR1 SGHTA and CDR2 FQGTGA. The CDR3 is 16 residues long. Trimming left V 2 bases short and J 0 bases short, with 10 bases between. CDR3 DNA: TGTGCCAGCAGCTTATTCGGGGCCGCGAACACCGGGGAGCTGTTTTTT. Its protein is CASSLFGAANTGELFF.

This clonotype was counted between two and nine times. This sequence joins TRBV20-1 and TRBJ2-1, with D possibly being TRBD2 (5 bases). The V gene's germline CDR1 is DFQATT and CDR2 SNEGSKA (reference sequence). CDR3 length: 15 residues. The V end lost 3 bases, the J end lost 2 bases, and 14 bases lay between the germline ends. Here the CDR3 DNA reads TGCAGTGCTAGCGAATCTAAGCGGCCCTACAATGAGCAGTTCTTC. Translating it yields CSASESKRPYNEQFF.

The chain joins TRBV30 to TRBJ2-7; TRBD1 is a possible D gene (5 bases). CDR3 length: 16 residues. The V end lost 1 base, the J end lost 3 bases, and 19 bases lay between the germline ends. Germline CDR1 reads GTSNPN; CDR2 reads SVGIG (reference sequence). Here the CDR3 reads CAWSDSPGQILYEQYF. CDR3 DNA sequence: TGTGCCTGGAGTGACTCCCCCGGACAAATACTCTACGAGCAGTACTTC.

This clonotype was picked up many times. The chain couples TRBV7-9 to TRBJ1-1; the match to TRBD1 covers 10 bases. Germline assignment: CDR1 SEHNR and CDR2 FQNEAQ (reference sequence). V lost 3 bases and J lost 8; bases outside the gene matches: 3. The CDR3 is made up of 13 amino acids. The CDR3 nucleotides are TGTGCCAGCAGCTTCGGACAGGGGGAGGAAGCTTTCTTT. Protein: CASSFGQGEEAFF. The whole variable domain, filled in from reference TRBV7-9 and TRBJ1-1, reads DTGVSQNPRHKITKRGQNVTFRCDPISEHNRLYWYRQTLGQGPEFLTYFQNEAQLEKSRLLSDRFSAERPKGSFSTLEIQRTEQGDSAMYLCASSFGQGEEAFFGQGTRLTVV.

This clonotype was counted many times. In DNA, the CDR3 is TGTGCCAGCAGCTTAGTTCTAGCAGATACGCAGTATTTT. Its protein is CASSLVLADTQYF. V usage is TRBV7-6 and J usage is TRBJ2-3, with D uncertain. V lost 1 base and J lost 4, with 6 bases in between. Germline CDR1 reads SGHVS; CDR2 reads FNYEAQ. The CDR3 spans 13 residues. Full variable domain (outside the CDR3, taken from reference TRBV7-6 and TRBJ2-3): GAGVSQSPRYKVTKRGQDVALRCDPISGHVSLYWYRQALGQGPEFLTYFNYEAQQDKSGLPNDRFSAERPEGSISTLTIQRTEQRDSAMYRCASSLVLADTQYFGPGTRLTVL.

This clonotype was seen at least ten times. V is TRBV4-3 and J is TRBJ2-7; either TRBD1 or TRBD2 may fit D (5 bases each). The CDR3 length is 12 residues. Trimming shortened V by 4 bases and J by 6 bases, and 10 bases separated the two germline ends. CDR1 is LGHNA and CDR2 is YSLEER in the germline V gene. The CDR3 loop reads CASSLRDGEQYF. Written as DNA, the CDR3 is TGCGCCAGCAGCCTCCGGGACGGCGAGCAGTACTTC.